The following is a T cell receptor beta chain sequence with its context. TCRdb independently ran MiXCR on the RACE reads; one entry per CDR3 protein. The table has under 100,000 distinct CDR3 sequences, 10% seen once. This entry comes from a study of human T cells and chemical hapten exposure. Study information: Reading of the patch tests, which applied 0.01% DPC to the upper back, occurred at 6 days.

The CDR3 is made up of 15 amino acids. The germline gives CDR1 MDHEN, CDR2 SYDVKM. Trimming shortened V by 6 bases and J by 1 base, and 12 bases separated the two germline ends. The time point denotes: patch test 2, 6 weeks after DPC sensitization. Sample treatment: therapeutic diphenylcyclopropenone sensitization with weekly scalp DPC. The receptor was derived from a woman in her thirties with alopecia areata. Some clones in this sample may be carry-over from other donors' samples. The source was whole blood, collected in connection with sensitization to the hapten diphenylcyclopropenone (DPC). This sequence joins TRBV28 and TRBJ2-2; no clear D. CDR3 nucleotide sequence: TGTGCCAGCAGCCCCGACATTAGGAACACCGGGGAGCTGTTTTTT. Protein: CASSPDIRNTGELFF.